The clone carrying this T cell receptor beta chain was recorded many times. The antigen is unknown. This CDR3 is 14 amino acids long. The germline V gene has CDR1 MNHGY and CDR2 SVAAGI. V lost 2 bases to trimming and J lost 0 bases, with 5 bases between them. Time point here: newly diagnosed GD, antithyroid drugs for less than 3 months. Scientists built the TCR library using RNA that was extracted from PBMCs. CDR3-region Arm-PCR and iRepertoire HTBI primers produced the TCR beta libraries. TCRdb independently ran MiXCR on the multiplex PCR reads; one entry per CDR3 protein. This sample has 560,000 or so distinct CDR3 sequences, with about 16% found just once. The record originates from a study of regulatory T cells in long-lasting Graves disease. Study-level points and caveats: Researchers reported studying only peripheral blood, not thyroid tissue.

These data were also filed under a second study, of T cells in Graves' hyperthyroidism and ophthalmopathy. That work adds: The study left out patients who had uncontrolled infection, other autoimmune disease, pregnancy or lactation. Also found in blood were most expanded thyroid clonotypes above 0.001.

The J gene is TRBJ1-5, the V gene TRBV6-9, with D unresolved. Sequencing used peripheral blood mononuclear cells (PBMCs), obtained at new diagnosis, from a patient treated with antithyroid drugs. The TCR originated in a man younger than 35 with Graves disease. The CDR3 DNA reads as TGTGCCAGCAGTTATGTCAGTAGCAATCAGCCCCAGCATTTT. Translating it yields CASSYVSSNQPQHF.